This T cell receptor beta chain was sequenced during a study of cytomegalovirus exposure and HLA in healthy donors. The primer mix had 60 Vbeta and 13 Jbeta primers. Data came from immunoSEQ multiplex PCR; TCRdb stores just in-frame clones and leaves some out. The table has 170,000 or so clones, around 77% seen once. The germline V gene encodes CDR1 SGHKS and CDR2 YYEKEE (reference sequence). The CDR3 is 16 amino acids. The ends were cut back, 3 bases at V and 7 bases at J, with 23 bases in the middle. The chain recombines TRBV5-5 with TRBJ2-7; D is possibly TRBD2 (7 bases). Sequences were obtained from PBMCs. The TCR comes from a woman aged 45-65 years in good health and CMV-seropositive. The DNA of the CDR3 is TGTGCCAGCAGCTCCTATGGGGGGGCCCTAAGGGGAGAGCAGTACTTC. Protein: CASSSYGGALRGEQYF.